These T cell receptor beta chains were read from a single sample in a study of CD8 T cells in ankylosing spondylitis. TCRdb redid the calling of the 5' RACE reads with MiXCR, one entry per CDR3 protein. The table shows 220,000 or so distinct CDR3 sequences, with roughly a tenth occurring only once. The sequenced sample consisted of blood, either unsorted or a sorted T cell fraction (not recorded which). These receptors all come from a male donor with ankylosing spondylitis or in good health (not recorded which). Both conserved end residues are part of each CDR3. Fields, in order: D gene, V gene, clone size, J gene, CDR3 DNA, CDR3 protein. A D gene is named only where the DNA matches it firmly. Expanded clones get a size class; other rows say once, few or many, or leave the size out.

d_call: .; v_call: TRBV9; clone_size: .; j_call: TRBJ2-2; cdr3_nt: TGTGCCAACAGCCCGCCCCGGACAGTGGCGAACACCGGGGAGCTGTTTTTT; cdr3_aa: CANSPPRTVANTGELFF
d_call: .; v_call: TRBV18; clone_size: .; j_call: TRBJ1-5; cdr3_nt: TGTGCCAGCTCACCTACAGGGAGTGACCAGCCCCAGCATTTT; cdr3_aa: CASSPTGSDQPQHF
d_call: .; v_call: TRBV5-6; clone_size: many; j_call: TRBJ2-1; cdr3_nt: TGTGCCAGCAGCTTGGCACTAGCAGCCACGAGCTCCTACAATGAGCAGTTCTTC; cdr3_aa: CASSLALAATSSYNEQFF
d_call: .; v_call: TRBV12-3/TRBV12-4; clone_size: many; j_call: TRBJ1-5; cdr3_nt: TGTGCCAGCAGGGGGACTAATAGCAATCAGCCCCAGCATTTT; cdr3_aa: CASRGTNSNQPQHF
d_call: TRBD1; v_call: TRBV20-1; clone_size: many; j_call: TRBJ2-5; cdr3_nt: TGCAGTGCTAGAGTCTCCACAGGGGGTATGCGAGAGACCCAGTACTTC; cdr3_aa: CSARVSTGGMRETQYF
d_call: .; v_call: TRBV6-1; clone_size: many; j_call: TRBJ2-3; cdr3_nt: TGTGCCAGCAGTCGTGGATCACGCACAGATACGCAGTATTTT; cdr3_aa: CASSRGSRTDTQYF
d_call: TRBD1; v_call: TRBV7-3; clone_size: .; j_call: TRBJ1-1; cdr3_nt: TGTGCCAGCAGCACTCAGGGGGCCACTGAAGCTTTCTTT; cdr3_aa: CASSTQGATEAFF
d_call: TRBD1; v_call: TRBV11-2; clone_size: .; j_call: TRBJ2-7; cdr3_nt: TGTGCCAGCAGCCCGAGACAGGGGAGCAACGAGCAGTACTTC; cdr3_aa: CASSPRQGSNEQYF
d_call: .; v_call: TRBV5-1; clone_size: many; j_call: TRBJ1-4; cdr3_nt: TGCGCCAGCAGCTTGAGACTTAATGAAAAACTGTTTTTT; cdr3_aa: CASSLRLNEKLFF
d_call: TRBD2; v_call: TRBV20-1; clone_size: .; j_call: TRBJ2-3; cdr3_nt: TGCAGTGCTAGTTCGGGGGGGGGGCGAGGCACAGATACGCAGTATTTT; cdr3_aa: CSASSGGGRGTDTQYF
d_call: .; v_call: TRBV20-1; clone_size: many; j_call: TRBJ2-7; cdr3_nt: TGCAGTGCTATCCATCGTCAAGGGGCGGTGGGAGACGAGCAGTACTTC; cdr3_aa: CSAIHRQGAVGDEQYF
d_call: .; v_call: TRBV5-1; clone_size: many; j_call: TRBJ1-2; cdr3_nt: TGCGCCAGCAGCTTCCGGGGGGAGAACTATGGCTACACCTTC; cdr3_aa: CASSFRGENYGYTF
d_call: .; v_call: TRBV2; clone_size: many; j_call: TRBJ2-1; cdr3_nt: TGTGCCAGCACTCCCGCATCGGTTAATGAGCAGTTCTTC; cdr3_aa: CASTPASVNEQFF
d_call: .; v_call: TRBV5-1; clone_size: many; j_call: TRBJ2-1; cdr3_nt: TGCGCCAGCAGCTTAGACATCTTAGGTGAGCAGTTCTTC; cdr3_aa: CASSLDILGEQFF
d_call: .; v_call: TRBV12-3/TRBV12-4; clone_size: few; j_call: TRBJ2-1; cdr3_nt: TGTGCCAGCAGTTTATCCGGGGGGCTGGCCTACAATGAGCAGTTCTTC; cdr3_aa: CASSLSGGLAYNEQFF
d_call: TRBD2; v_call: TRBV20-1; clone_size: few; j_call: TRBJ2-1; cdr3_nt: TGCAGTGCGGTGGCTAGCGGGAGCGGGGTTGAGCAGTTCTTC; cdr3_aa: CSAVASGSGVEQFF
d_call: .; v_call: TRBV5-1; clone_size: many; j_call: TRBJ2-2; cdr3_nt: TGCGCCAGCAGCTCCGCGGGGACGAACACCGGGGAGCTGTTTTTT; cdr3_aa: CASSSAGTNTGELFF
d_call: TRBD2; v_call: TRBV25-1; clone_size: .; j_call: TRBJ2-1; cdr3_nt: TGTGCCAGCAGTTCTCCCGGGGGGGCCTCCTACAATGAGCAGTTCTTC; cdr3_aa: CASSSPGGASYNEQFF